This passage covers 18 T cell receptor beta chains from one sample sequenced in a study of shared clonotypes between healthy human individuals. Terminally differentiated effector memory CD45RA+ cells were excluded by CCR7 positive selection of CD45RO-negative cells. Data came from immunoSEQ multiplex PCR; TCRdb stores just in-frame clones and leaves some out. The sample records about 2 million clones, about 95% being singletons. Sequenced input: naive CD8+ T cells sorted from blood. These TCRs come from a man between 18 and 29 years old in good health.

V gene TRBV21-1 combines with J gene TRBJ2-2; the tabulated D call, TRBD1, remains unverified against the DNA. TRBV21-1 is marked as a pseudogene. The CDR3 has 15 residues. DNA of the CDR3: TGTGCCAGCAGCAGGGACAGGGGGCAGACCGGGGAGCTGTTTTTT. Its protein is CASSRDRGQTGELFF.

The sample holds one count of this clone. The chain combines TRBV12-5 with TRBJ2-1; TRBD2 agrees at 11 bases. Trimming cost V 6 bases and J 8 bases; bases outside gene matches: 6. Germline loops: CDR1 LGHNT, CDR2 FRNRAP. The CDR3 spans 14 residues. This CDR3 is CASGRLAGRDEQFF. In nucleotides, the CDR3 is TGTGCTAGTGGCCGACTAGCGGGACGAGATGAGCAGTTCTTC.

This clone showed up just once. The rearrangement joins TRBV13 to TRBJ2-1, with 9 bases matching TRBD2. V lost 7 bases, J lost 5 bases, and 6 bases stayed unmatched. The CDR3 extends over 14 amino acids. Germline values: CDR1 PRHDT, CDR2 FYEKMQ (reference sequence). CDR3 sequence: CASNSGTSNNEQFF. CDR3 sequence (DNA): TGTGCCAGCAACTCCGGGACTAGCAACAATGAGCAGTTCTTC.

The chain links TRBV30 to TRBJ2-7; no firm D call. Germline V gene data show CDR1 as GTSNPN and CDR2 as SVGIG (reference sequence). Trimming pared 1 base from V and 5 bases from J, leaving 18 bases between. This CDR3 is built from 15 residues. CDR3 region: CAWSALIQGFHEQYF. CDR3 in DNA: TGTGCCTGGAGTGCTTTAATTCAAGGGTTCCACGAGCAGTACTTC.

CDR3 sequence: CASSQDSPSGTAGELFF. In nucleotides, the CDR3 is TGCGCCAGCAGCCAAGATAGTCCTAGCGGGACGGCCGGGGAGCTGTTTTTT. The genes are TRBV4-3 and TRBJ2-2, with 9 bases aligning to TRBD2. There are 17 residues in the CDR3. V dropped 0 bases and J dropped 6; count of bases not matched to a gene: 8. Germline CDR1 LGHNA, CDR2 YSLEER.

The chain has TRBV7-9 and TRBJ2-2; perhaps TRBD1 as D (5 bases). V lost 6 bases and J lost 1, with 12 bases in between. CDR3 size: 15 residues. Looked up from germline, CDR1 is SEHNR and CDR2 is FQNEAQ (reference sequence). The CDR3 region has the DNA TGTGCCAGCAGTGGGGCCAGGGTGAACACCGGGGAGCTGTTTTTT. It translates to CASSGARVNTGELFF. Full variable domain (remainder filled in from reference TRBV7-9 and TRBJ2-2): DTGVSQNPRHKITKRGQNVTFRCDPISEHNRLYWYRQTLGQGPEFLTYFQNEAQLEKSRLLSDRFSAERPKGSFSTLEIQRTEQGDSAMYLCASSGARVNTGELFFGEGSRLTVL.

This rearrangement joins TRBV27 to TRBJ2-1; 12 bases align to TRBD2. Trimming cost V 4 bases and J 6 bases; bases outside gene matches: 7. From germline, CDR1 is MNHEY and CDR2 SMNVEV (reference sequence). The CDR3 contains 16 residues. DNA of the CDR3: TGTGCCAGCAGTTCACCGGGACTAGCGGGCCTCAATGAGCAGTTCTTC. Protein sequence: CASSSPGLAGLNEQFF.

This rearrangement joins TRBV27 to TRBJ1-5, with D hard to call. The CDR3 is made up of 14 amino acids. Germline V CDR1 and CDR2: MNHEY, SMNVEV (reference sequence). V lost 3 bases and J lost 0, with 6 bases in between. The CDR3 DNA sequence: TGTGCCAGCAGTTTGACTTCTAGCAATCAGCCCCAGCATTTT. It yields the protein CASSLTSSNQPQHF.

CDR3 residues: CASSGGQNYGYTF. The CDR3, as DNA: TGTGCCAGCAGCGGGGGACAGAACTATGGCTACACCTTC. This chain joins TRBV5-6 and TRBJ1-2; TRBD1 matches at 7 bases. There are 13 residues in the CDR3. CDR1 SGHDT and CDR2 YYEEEE come from the germline V gene. J was trimmed by 2 bases and V by 4 bases; bases with no gene match: 2.

The rearrangement uses TRBV7-9 and TRBJ2-4; 10 bases are a match to TRBD1. The CDR3 sequence is 18 residues long. Germline CDR1 reads SEHNR; CDR2 reads FQNEAQ (reference sequence). V lost 5 bases and J lost 3; bases outside the gene matches: 13. This CDR3 reads CASSDTGTGEEGKNIQYF. CDR3 DNA: TGTGCCAGCAGCGACACCGGGACAGGGGAGGAGGGCAAAAACATTCAGTACTTC.

This clone was detected only once. V is TRBV5-6 and J is TRBJ1-2, with TRBD1 as a possible D gene (6 bases). The CDR3 consists of 14 residues. Germline CDR1 is SGHDT and CDR2 is YYEEEE. V was pared by 0 bases and J by 6 bases, with 12 bases between. CDR3 sequence reads: CASSLAGAGDGYTF. CDR3 bases: TGTGCCAGCAGCTTGGCCGGGGCAGGGGATGGCTACACCTTC.

The gene calls are TRBV27 and TRBJ1-6, with a possible D match to TRBD1 (6 bases). The CDR3 contains 14 residues. Germline V lookup: CDR1 MNHEY, CDR2 SMNVEV (reference sequence). V lost 5 bases to trimming and J lost 6 bases, with 11 bases between them. The CDR3 DNA reads TGTGCCAGCAGTCCACAGGGCCCTAATTCACCCCTCCACTTT. Translation: CASSPQGPNSPLHF.

This clone has a single count. At one boundary the junction diverges from the germline segment, which might be a read error. V is TRBV7-7 and J is TRBJ2-3, with D perhaps being TRBD1 or TRBD2 (5 bases each). This CDR3 contains 15 residues. The germline V gene encodes CDR1 SSHAT and CDR2 FNYEAQ (reference sequence). The CDR3 spells CASSSGAYTDSTQYF. The CDR3 region has the DNA TGTGCTAGCAGCTCCGGGGCATACACAGATAGTACGCAGTATTTT.

As for this clone: The sample has other DNA sequences that encode this CDR3 too. CDR3 loop: CASSFSSGENTGELFF. The CDR3 DNA reads TGTGCCAGCAGTTTTTCTAGCGGAGAGAACACCGGGGAGCTGTTTTTT. V is TRBV27 and J is TRBJ2-2, with 7 bases matching TRBD2. CDR1 is MNHEY and CDR2 is SMNVEV in the germline V gene (reference sequence). The V and J ends lost 3 bases and 1 base, in that order; junction bases with no gene match: 5. This CDR3 has 16 residues.

The chain recombines TRBV4-3 with TRBJ2-3, with TRBD2 identical over 9 bases. Germline CDR1 reads LGHNA; CDR2 reads YSLEER. CDR3 length: 20 residues. Losses at the gene ends were 0 bases for V and 0 bases for J; bases not matched to a gene: 13. The CDR3: CASSQELIAGVASSTDTQYF. CDR3 DNA: TGCGCCAGCAGCCAAGAACTGATAGCGGGAGTGGCATCTAGCACAGATACGCAGTATTTT.

Here the CDR3 reads CASLPDSGLTWNSPLHF. The CDR3 DNA follows: TGTGCCAGCTTACCCGATTCAGGGCTAACCTGGAATTCACCCCTCCACTTT. The chain uses TRBV28 and TRBJ1-6, with D possibly TRBD1 on 5 matching bases. Per the germline V gene, CDR1 is MDHEN and CDR2 is SYDVKM. This CDR3 spans 17 amino acids. V gave up 8 bases and J gave up 7 bases, with 24 bases separating them.

The rearrangement links TRBV6-1 to TRBJ1-5; 11 bases are a match to TRBD1. This CDR3 spans 14 amino acids. With 10 bases clipped from V and 2 bases from J, the junction kept 4 bases outside the gene matches. CDR1 is MNHNS and CDR2 is SASEGT in the germline V gene. CDR3 in DNA: TGTGCCATACCGGGACAGGGGGGCAATCAGCCCCAGCATTTT. This codes for CAIPGQGGNQPQHF.

About this clone itself: This CDR3 is also generated by other DNA sequences in the sample. This chain uses TRBV7-9 with TRBJ2-1; 12 positions match TRBD2. The germline V gene has CDR1 SEHNR and CDR2 FQNEAQ (reference sequence). The CDR3 runs 16 residues. V lost 6 bases, J lost 1 base, and 4 bases stayed unmatched. CDR3: CASSSTSGSSYNEQFF. In DNA form, the CDR3 reads TGTGCCAGCAGTTCGACTAGCGGGAGTTCCTACAATGAGCAGTTCTTC.